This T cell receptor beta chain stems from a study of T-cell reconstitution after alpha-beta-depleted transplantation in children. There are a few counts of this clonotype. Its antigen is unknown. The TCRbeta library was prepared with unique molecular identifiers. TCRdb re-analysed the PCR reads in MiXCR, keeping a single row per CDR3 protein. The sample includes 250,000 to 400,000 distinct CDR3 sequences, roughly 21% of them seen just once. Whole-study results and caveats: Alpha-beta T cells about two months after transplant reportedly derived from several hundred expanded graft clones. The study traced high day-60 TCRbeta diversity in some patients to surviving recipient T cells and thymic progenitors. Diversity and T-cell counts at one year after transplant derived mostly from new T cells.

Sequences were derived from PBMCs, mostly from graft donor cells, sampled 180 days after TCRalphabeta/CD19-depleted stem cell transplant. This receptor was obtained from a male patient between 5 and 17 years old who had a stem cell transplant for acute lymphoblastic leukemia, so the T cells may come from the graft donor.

The CDR3 DNA reads TGCAGTGCTGCCATTGAGGGTGAAGGGGATACGCAGTATTTT. Its translation is CSAAIEGEGDTQYF. The V call is TRBV20-1, the J call TRBJ2-3, with D maybe TRBD2 (5 bases). The germline gives CDR1 DFQATT, CDR2 SNEGSKA (reference sequence). This CDR3 spans 14 amino acids. The germline V and J ends were trimmed by 5 bases and 6 bases, with 18 bases remaining between them.